Listed below are T cell receptor beta chains from one sample, sequenced in a study of blood T cells in healthy people across ages. Using its own MiXCR run on the 5' RACE reads, TCRdb lists one record per CDR3 protein. The sample contains around 620,000 distinct CDR3 sequences, 27% of which appear only once. Sequenced sample: blood. The receptors were gathered from a woman in her 70s in good health. Each CDR3 is given with its conserved first and last residue. Each record gives: V gene, clone size, D gene, J gene, CDR3 DNA, CDR3 protein. A D gene is named only where the DNA matches it firmly. Part of the rows lack a size; the others show once, few, many or a class for expanded clones.

>TRBV28|NA|NA|TRBJ2-2
TGTGCCAGCAGCCCAAGGACACGCAGAAACACCGGGGAGCTGTTTTTT
CASSPRTRRNTGELFF
>TRBV5-1|few|NA|TRBJ2-5
TGCGCCTCTACGGCCAGCGGGCAAGGAAGGGGCCAGTACTTC
CASTASGQGRGQYF
>TRBV5-5|NA|TRBD2|TRBJ2-7
TGTGCCAGCAGCTTCGTTACTAGCGGTTACGAGCAGTACTTC
CASSFVTSGYEQYF
>TRBV5-1|many|NA|TRBJ1-5
TGCGCCAGCAGCTTGGGAGGGTTTGGTCAGCCCCAGCATTTT
CASSLGGFGQPQHF
>TRBV20-1|few|TRBD2|TRBJ2-3
TGCAGTGCACTCGGCGGGGGGGCAGATACGCAGTATTTT
CSALGGGADTQYF
>TRBV25-1|NA|NA|TRBJ1-1
TGTGCCAGCCTGGCAGGGATGAACACTGAAGCTTTCTTT
CASLAGMNTEAFF
>TRBV7-7|NA|TRBD1|TRBJ2-1
TGTGCTAGCAGCGCAGACAGGGGCAATGAGCAGTTCTTC
CASSADRGNEQFF
>TRBV12-3/TRBV12-4|NA|NA|TRBJ1-6
TGTGCCAGCAGTGGTTTCGAAGGGAATTCACCCCTCCACTTT
CASSGFEGNSPLHF
>TRBV4-1|NA|TRBD1|TRBJ2-3
TGCGCCAGCAGCCAAGACGGGACAGGCACAGATACGCAGTATTTT
CASSQDGTGTDTQYF
>TRBV9|once|TRBD2|TRBJ2-3
TGTGCCGGCAGCCCAATAACAGGACTAGCGGGGGGACCCTACACAGATACGCAGTATTTT
CAGSPITGLAGGPYTDTQYF
>TRBV20-1|NA|NA|TRBJ2-3
TGCAGTGCTAACAGGGCCGGGAGCACAGATACGCAGTATTTT
CSANRAGSTDTQYF
>TRBV18|many|TRBD1|TRBJ1-5
TGTGCCAGCAGTCCCGGGACAGGGGGCGGCCAGCCCCAGCATTTT
CASSPGTGGGQPQHF
>TRBV13|few|TRBD2|TRBJ2-5
TGTGCCAGCAGCTCCGGTAGCGGGGGATCCCAAGAGACCCAGTACTTC
CASSSGSGGSQETQYF
>TRBV7-2|NA|NA|TRBJ2-2
TGTGCCAGCAGCTTAGCTCGCGGGGCCGGGGAGCTGTTTTTT
CASSLARGAGELFF
>TRBV7-9|NA|NA|TRBJ1-4
TGTGCCAGCAGCCCTATCGATGACAGACGTAATGAAAAACTGTTTTTT
CASSPIDDRRNEKLFF
>TRBV5-1|few|NA|TRBJ1-2
TGCGCCAGCAGGGAAGGGCCTGACAGTCCTCTCTATGGCTACACCTTC
CASREGPDSPLYGYTF
>TRBV9|few|NA|TRBJ2-5
TGTGCCAGCAGCTCCCGACGGAACCAAGAGACCCAGTACTTC
CASSSRRNQETQYF
>TRBV5-6|NA|NA|TRBJ2-2
TGTGCCAGCAGCTGGAAGACCGGGGAGCTGTTTTTT
CASSWKTGELFF
>TRBV9|NA|TRBD1|TRBJ2-5
TGTGCCAGCAGCGTAGGGGACAGGGGGCAAGAGACCCAGTACTTC
CASSVGDRGQETQYF
>TRBV5-1|NA|NA|TRBJ2-6
TGCGCCAGCAGCTTAAAAGGCGCTCGGGTCTCTGGGGCCAACGTCCTGACTTTC
CASSLKGARVSGANVLTF
>TRBV10-3|once|TRBD2|TRBJ2-4
TGTGCCATCAGTGAGTCTGGACTAGCTCCCAAGTACTTC
CAISESGLAPKYF
>TRBV12-3/TRBV12-4|NA|TRBD2|TRBJ2-5
TGTGCCAGCAGTTTCCCCGGCAGGGAGGGTCGGACCCAGTACTTC
CASSFPGREGRTQYF
>TRBV29-1|few|NA|TRBJ2-1
TGCAGCGTTGAACCCCTAGGTGGCAGGGTCTTC
CSVEPLGGRVF
>TRBV18|NA|TRBD1|TRBJ1-2
TGTGCCGGCTCACCACTAGGACAGGGGGCGAACTATGGCTACACCTTC
CAGSPLGQGANYGYTF
>TRBV7-9|NA|NA|TRBJ1-4
TGTGCCAGCAGCTTCGGGGGGGATTGGGAAAAACTGTTTTTT
CASSFGGDWEKLFF
>TRBV19|many|NA|TRBJ2-7
TGTGCCAGTAGTATTACAGGGTCCAGCTCCTACGAGCAGTACTTC
CASSITGSSSYEQYF
>TRBV29-1|few|TRBD2|TRBJ2-4
TGCAGCGTTGAAGATGGGACTAGCGGGGGTGACATTCAGTACTTC
CSVEDGTSGGDIQYF
>TRBV20-1|NA|NA|TRBJ1-1
TGCAGTGCCCCCCTGGACGGGAACACTGAAGCTTTCTTT
CSAPLDGNTEAFF
>TRBV20-1|few|NA|TRBJ2-3
TGCAGTGCCCCTGCCGGGACCCGCCGTTTGTTAGATACGCAGTATTTT
CSAPAGTRRLLDTQYF
>TRBV4-3|few|TRBD2|TRBJ2-3
TGCGCCAGCAGCCAAGATTTCGGACTAGCGGGGGGACCAGATACGCAGTATTTT
CASSQDFGLAGGPDTQYF
>TRBV6-1|NA|NA|TRBJ2-6
TGTGCCAGCAGTGGCCTAACAAGTATCTCTGGGGCCAACGTCCTGACTTTC
CASSGLTSISGANVLTF
>TRBV6-2/TRBV6-3|NA|NA|TRBJ2-5
TGTGCCAGCAGTTACGGTCAGCTCCTTTTCGAGACCCAGTACTTC
CASSYGQLLFETQYF
>TRBV20-1|few|NA|TRBJ1-6
TGCAGTGCAACAGCAAACGGCTCCTATAATTCACCCCTCCACTTT
CSATANGSYNSPLHF
>TRBV6-5|many|NA|TRBJ2-5
TGTGCCAGCAGTTACTCCGCTCGGACCTTCCAAGAGACCCAGTACTTC
CASSYSARTFQETQYF
>TRBV24-1|few|NA|TRBJ2-3
TGTGCCACCAGTGATAGGGGAAAGGGCCTCACAGATACGCAGTATTTT
CATSDRGKGLTDTQYF